Below, 17 T cell receptor beta chains from the same sample are listed, as sequenced in a study of spatial heterogeneity in lung cancer (dated by TCRdb to between 2019 and 2020). To prepare the library, 5' RACE was applied. The data were produced on a NextSeq 500. TCRdb reprocessed the public reads (quality trimming at Q25 with fastp, clone calling with MiXCR) and kept in-frame beta chains. One record per CDR3 amino acid sequence lists the most common genes and DNA. The sample data list some 4,200 distinct CDR3 sequences, and around 40% of these were observed just once. Under 40% of the sample rests with the top ten. These TCRs are of unknown antigen specificity. Explained via the paper, the time point label denotes: sample taken at primary tumor resection. Study-wide findings and limitations: A correlation was observed between the number of expanded intratumoral alpha and beta TCRs and the tumor nonsynonymous mutation count.

This sample comprised lung tumor tissue, obtained at surgery. These receptors were obtained from a male donor with early-stage non-small cell lung cancer.

The chain uses TRBV30 and TRBJ2-7; D gene uncertain. The CDR3 runs to 11 residues. V was pared by 2 bases and J by 6 bases, with 8 bases between. Germline CDR1 GTSNPN, CDR2 SVGIG (reference sequence). This CDR3 is CAWSLFREQYF. CDR3 DNA sequence: TGTGCCTGGAGTCTTTTCCGCGAGCAGTACTTC.

This chain joins TRBV19 and TRBJ2-7; 7 bases match TRBD2. This CDR3 has 15 amino acids. Per the germline V gene, CDR1 is LNHDA and CDR2 is SQIVND (reference sequence). With 3 bases clipped from V and 2 bases from J, the junction kept 7 bases outside the gene matches. CDR3 sequence reads: CASSIAGRATYEQYF. The CDR3 bases are TGTGCCAGTAGTATTGCAGGGAGGGCCACCTACGAGCAGTACTTC.

This clonotype was observed a handful of times. The rearrangement links TRBV6-1 to TRBJ2-1; TRBD2 might be the D (7 bases). The ends were cut back, 7 bases at V and 7 bases at J, with 14 bases in the middle. The V gene's germline CDR1 is MNHNS and CDR2 SASEGT. The CDR3 is 13 amino acids. CDR3 in DNA: TGTGCCAGCACCAGCAAGGGGGGGAATGAGCAGTTCTTC. This gives the protein CASTSKGGNEQFF.

This clonotype is medium-sized in the sample. The V gene is TRBV27, the J gene TRBJ2-5; D is perhaps TRBD1 (6 bases). This CDR3 is 15 amino acids long. Trimming removed 7 bases at V and 4 bases at J, with 19 bases between. CDR1 MNHEY and CDR2 SMNVEV come from the germline V gene (reference sequence). CDR3 coding DNA: TGTGCCAGCACTGACACTTTCGAGACAGGAGAGACCCAGTACTTC. This sequence encodes CASTDTFETGETQYF.

The chain is built from TRBV6-2 or TRBV6-3 and TRBJ2-1; TRBD1 or TRBD2 may be the D gene (5 bases each). V was cut by 6 bases and J by 6 bases, with 15 bases left in between. This CDR3 contains 14 residues. CDR1 and CDR2 from the germline V gene are MNHEY and SVGEGT. CDR3 residues: CASSPQLGTNEQFF. The CDR3 DNA sequence: TGTGCCAGCAGCCCCCAACTGGGGACCAATGAGCAGTTCTTC.

This clonotype is medium-sized by share. V is TRBV4-2 and J is TRBJ2-5, with 11 bases lining up with TRBD2. After removal of 3 bases from V and 2 bases from J, the junction contained 5 bases not matched to a gene. This CDR3 has 16 amino acids. Germline-derived CDR1 and CDR2 are LGHNA and YNFKEQ. CDR3 in DNA: TGTGCCAGCAGCCAGGAGGGACTAGCGGAACAAGAGACCCAGTACTTC. Protein sequence: CASSQEGLAEQETQYF.

The chain couples TRBV9 to TRBJ2-7; the match to TRBD1 covers 11 bases. This CDR3 contains 15 residues. The germline V gene encodes CDR1 SGDLS and CDR2 YYNGEE. J lost 3 bases, V lost 2 bases, and 4 bases had no gene match. CDR3 amino acids: CASSVSGTGGYEQYF. The CDR3 DNA reads as TGTGCCAGCAGCGTTTCCGGGACAGGGGGCTACGAGCAGTACTTC.

This clonotype is classed as medium-sized. The V and J genes are TRBV11-2 and TRBJ2-5, with a possible D match to TRBD1 (6 bases). V gave up 4 bases and J gave up 3 bases, with 15 bases separating them. This CDR3 comprises 15 residues. Germline V gene lookup returns CDR1 SGHAT and CDR2 FQNNGV. CDR3 in DNA: TGTGCCAGCAGCTGGGGGCGGGCCCTCGAAGAGACCCAGTACTTC. Translated: CASSWGRALEETQYF.

By frequency in the sample, this clonotype is medium-sized. The J gene is TRBJ1-1, the V gene TRBV12-3 or TRBV12-4, with a tentative D call TRBD1 (5 bases). The ends were cut back, 7 bases at V and 5 bases at J, with 14 bases in the middle. The CDR3 length is 13 residues. This chain's CDR3 is CASIQVGATEAFF. The CDR3 region has the DNA TGTGCCAGCATTCAAGTCGGGGCTACTGAAGCTTTCTTT.

Within the sample, this clonotype is medium-sized. This rearrangement joins TRBV29-1 to TRBJ2-1; D is perhaps TRBD1 (5 bases). In germline, CDR1 is SQVTM, CDR2 ANQGSEA. The CDR3 covers 17 residues. Trimming removed 5 bases at V and 5 bases at J, with 25 bases between. The CDR3 here is CSVHYFDSFRINNEQFF. CDR3 DNA sequence: TGCAGCGTTCACTACTTCGACAGTTTTCGTATAAACAATGAGCAGTTCTTC.

The chain has TRBV11-2 and TRBJ2-1; TRBD2 aligns across 9 bases. The CDR3 loop spans 16 amino acids. Germline CDR1 reads SGHAT; CDR2 reads FQNNGV. With 2 bases clipped from V and 4 bases from J, the junction kept 6 bases outside the gene matches. Here the CDR3 reads CASSLYLAGFYNEQFF. For the CDR3, the DNA is TGTGCCAGCAGCTTATATCTAGCGGGGTTTTACAATGAGCAGTTCTTC.

The J gene is TRBJ2-7, the V gene TRBV7-8, with D hard to call. The CDR3 has 15 residues. V shed 6 bases and J shed 0 bases, with 15 bases lying between them. Germline V gene lookup returns CDR1 SGHVS and CDR2 FQNEAQ. Written as DNA, the CDR3 is TGTGCCAGCAGTCCGGGCCCGGGTCCCTCCTACGAGCAGTACTTC. It encodes CASSPGPGPSYEQYF.

This clonotype is termed large. The CDR3 reads CASSLRTQETQYF. The CDR3 bases are TGTGCCAGCAGCTTAAGAACCCAAGAGACCCAGTACTTC. The chain employs TRBV7-3 and TRBJ2-5; no firm D call. CDR1 and CDR2 (germline): SGHTA, FQGTGA. The CDR3 extends over 13 amino acids. V was trimmed by 1 base and J by 1 base, leaving 4 bases between them.

The chain couples TRBV7-3 to TRBJ2-7; D is possibly TRBD2 (5 bases). The germline V gene encodes CDR1 SGHTA and CDR2 FQGTGA. The length of the CDR3 is 13 residues. Trimming took off 3 bases at V and 2 bases at J, with 8 bases between the two ends. The CDR3 coding sequence is TGTGCCAGCAGCTTGGCGGGCACCTACGAGCAGTACTTC. This translates into CASSLAGTYEQYF.

The chain couples TRBV12-3 or TRBV12-4 to TRBJ2-5, with 11 positions matching TRBD2. This CDR3 has 16 amino acids. The V segment lost 5 bases and the J segment 4 bases; nucleotides outside the gene matches: 9. The CDR3 is CASSPRGSGGAETQYF. In DNA form, the CDR3 reads TGTGCCAGCAGTCCCCGGGGTAGCGGGGGGGCAGAGACCCAGTACTTC.

The V gene is TRBV11-1, the J gene TRBJ2-2; TRBD1 might be the D (6 bases). V was clipped by 5 bases and J by 3 bases, with 13 bases between them. Germline CDR1 is SGHAT and CDR2 is FQDESV (reference sequence). The CDR3 is 15 residues long. For the CDR3, the DNA is TGTGCCAGCAGCAACGACAGGACCTACACCGGGGAGCTGTTTTTT. Amino acid sequence: CASSNDRTYTGELFF. The full variable domain, its missing parts supplied by reference TRBV11-1 and TRBJ2-2, is EAEVAQSPRYKITEKSQAVAFWCDPISGHATLYWYRQILGQGPELLVQFQDESVVDDSQLPKDRFSAERLKGVDSTLKIQPAELGDSAMYLCASSNDRTYTGELFFGEGSRLTVL.

V and J are TRBV9 and TRBJ2-1; TRBD2 matches at 7 bases. Germline CDR1 and CDR2: SGDLS and YYNGEE. The CDR3 sequence is 15 residues long. The junction had 11 bases not matched to a gene; V was cut back by 4 bases and J by 7 bases. The CDR3 DNA sequence: TGTGCCAGCAGCTCCGCCCCCGGGAGGCAGAATGAGCAGTTCTTC. It specifies CASSSAPGRQNEQFF. Full variable domain (missing parts from reference TRBV9 and TRBJ2-1): DSGVTQTPKHLITATGQRVTLRCSPRSGDLSVYWYQQSLDQGLQFLIQYYNGEERAKGNILERFSAQQFPDLHSELNLSSLELGDSALYFCASSSAPGRQNEQFFGPGTRLTVL.